Listed below are T cell receptor beta chains from one sample, sequenced in a study of beta chain features in type 1 diabetes. Assay used: immunoSEQ multiplex PCR; TCRdb lists only in-frame clones, some missing. The table has about 28,000 clones, less than 70% seen once. What was sequenced was Tregs from blood. The receptors stem from a woman aged 30 to 39 with type 1 diabetes. Both conserved end residues are part of each CDR3. Fields, in order: CDR3 protein, CDR3 DNA, D gene, V gene, J gene, clone size. D genes are given only for firm matches. Clone size is shown for a subset of rows, as once, few, many or a class of expanded clone.

CDR3: CASSLGQVSYEQYF
DNA: TGTGCCAGCAGCTTGGGACAGGTCTCCTACGAGCAGTACTTC
D: -
V: TRBV5-5
J: TRBJ2-7
size: -

CDR3: CASSPDSKRETQYF
DNA: TGTGCCAGTAGTCCCGACTCAAAGAGAGAGACCCAGTACTTC
D: -
V: TRBV2
J: TRBJ2-5
size: -

CDR3: CASSQGWQEYEQYF
DNA: TGTGCCAGCAGCCAAGGATGGCAGGAATACGAGCAGTACTTC
D: -
V: TRBV4-2
J: TRBJ2-7
size: few

CDR3: CASSIGGQIPSYEQYF
DNA: TGTGCCAGTAGTATCGGGGGACAGATACCCTCCTACGAGCAGTACTTC
D: -
V: TRBV19
J: TRBJ2-7
size: few

CDR3: CASDRLAGGQETQYF
DNA: TGTGCCAGCGACCGACTAGCGGGGGGACAAGAGACCCAGTACTTC
D: TRBD2
V: TRBV2
J: TRBJ2-5
size: -

CDR3: CASSGASTDTQYF
DNA: TGTGCCAGTAGCGGAGCTAGCACAGATACGCAGTATTTT
D: -
V: TRBV6-1
J: TRBJ2-3
size: -

CDR3: CASSQDSRRPGYNEQFF
DNA: TGCGCCAGCAGCCAAGATTCAAGGCGACCCGGGTACAATGAGCAGTTCTTC
D: -
V: TRBV4-1
J: TRBJ2-1
size: few

CDR3: CASSLVGSAYEQYF
DNA: TGTGCCAGCAGTTTAGTAGGGAGTGCCTACGAGCAGTACTTC
D: -
V: TRBV28
J: TRBJ2-7
size: -

CDR3: CAISEPSIAQYF
DNA: TGTGCCATCAGTGAACCTTCTATAGCGCAGTATTTT
D: -
V: TRBV10-3
J: TRBJ2-3
size: -

CDR3: CASSLAVTSGGQETQYF
DNA: TGTGCCAGCAGCTTAGCGGTCACTAGCGGGGGCCAAGAGACCCAGTACTTC
D: TRBD2
V: TRBV7-9
J: TRBJ2-5
size: -

CDR3: CASSLGSQSLGGEYF
DNA: TGTGCCAGCAGTTTGGGGTCTCAATCCCTGGGGGGGGAATACTTC
D: TRBD2
V: TRBV28
J: TRBJ2-7
size: -

CDR3: CASHPGQPFMNTEAFF
DNA: TGTGCCAGCCACCCGGGACAGCCTTTCATGAACACTGAAGCTTTCTTT
D: TRBD1
V: TRBV28
J: TRBJ1-1
size: -

CDR3: CASSLWDTTADTQYF
DNA: TGTGCCAGCAGCTTATGGGATACGACAGCAGATACGCAGTATTTT
D: -
V: TRBV11-3
J: TRBJ2-3
size: few

CDR3: CASSVSPSGSTDTQYF
DNA: TGTGCCAGCAGCGTATCGCCTAGCGGAAGCACAGATACGCAGTATTTT
D: TRBD2
V: TRBV9
J: TRBJ2-3
size: few

CDR3: CASREWGEGEQFF
DNA: TGTGCCAGCAGAGAGTGGGGGGAAGGTGAGCAGTTCTTC
D: -
V: TRBV28
J: TRBJ2-1
size: -

CDR3: CASSIGYLGLAVSSGANVLTF
DNA: TGTGCCAGTAGTATTGGATACTTGGGACTAGCGGTGAGCTCTGGGGCCAACGTCCTGACTTTC
D: TRBD2
V: TRBV19
J: TRBJ2-6
size: few

CDR3: CASSYSRENYNEQFF
DNA: TGTGCCAGCAGTTATTCGCGGGAAAACTACAATGAGCAGTTCTTC
D: -
V: TRBV6-7
J: TRBJ2-1
size: medium-sized

CDR3: CASSLGRGSTDTQYF
DNA: TGTGCCAGCAGCTTAGGCCGCGGAAGCACAGATACGCAGTATTTT
D: -
V: TRBV7-9
J: TRBJ2-3
size: -

CDR3: CAISTGGGRETQYF
DNA: TGTGCCATCAGTACAGGGGGTGGGAGAGAGACCCAGTACTTC
D: TRBD1
V: TRBV10-3
J: TRBJ2-5
size: -

CDR3: CASRVAGGPDTQYF
DNA: TGTGCCAGCAGAGTAGCGGGAGGGCCGGATACGCAGTATTTT
D: TRBD2
V: TRBV5-6
J: TRBJ2-3
size: -

CDR3: CAIRGSGLFNEQFF
DNA: TGTGCCATCAGGGGAAGTGGACTGTTCAATGAGCAGTTCTTC
D: -
V: TRBV10-3
J: TRBJ2-1
size: few

CDR3: CASSFVWEDTGELFF
DNA: TGTGCCAGCAGCTTCGTGTGGGAGGACACCGGGGAGCTGTTTTTT
D: -
V: TRBV5-6
J: TRBJ2-2
size: -

CDR3: CASSPGSGGDRGEAFF
DNA: TGTGCCAGCAGTCCGGGGAGTGGGGGCGACCGGGGTGAAGCTTTCTTT
D: -
V: TRBV28
J: TRBJ1-1
size: -

CDR3: CASSVIETQYF
DNA: TGTGCCAGCAGTGTCATAGAGACCCAGTACTTC
D: -
V: TRBV2
J: TRBJ2-5
size: -